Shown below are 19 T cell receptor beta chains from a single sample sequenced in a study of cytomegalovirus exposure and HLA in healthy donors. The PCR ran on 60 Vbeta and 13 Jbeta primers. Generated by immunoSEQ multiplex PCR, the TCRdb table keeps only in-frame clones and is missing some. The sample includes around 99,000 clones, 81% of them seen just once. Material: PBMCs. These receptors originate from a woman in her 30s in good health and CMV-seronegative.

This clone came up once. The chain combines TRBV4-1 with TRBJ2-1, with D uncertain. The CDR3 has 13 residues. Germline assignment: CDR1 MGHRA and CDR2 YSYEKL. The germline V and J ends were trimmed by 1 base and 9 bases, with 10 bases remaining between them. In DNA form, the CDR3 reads TGCGCCAGCAGCCAAGGGTTCCTGAGTGAGCAGTTCTTC. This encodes CASSQGFLSEQFF.

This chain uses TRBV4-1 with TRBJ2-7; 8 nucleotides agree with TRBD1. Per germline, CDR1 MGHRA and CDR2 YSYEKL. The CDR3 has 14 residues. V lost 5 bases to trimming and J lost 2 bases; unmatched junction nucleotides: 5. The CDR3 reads CASSLDRGTYEQYF. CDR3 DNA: TGCGCCAGCAGCTTAGACAGGGGCACCTACGAGCAGTACTTC.

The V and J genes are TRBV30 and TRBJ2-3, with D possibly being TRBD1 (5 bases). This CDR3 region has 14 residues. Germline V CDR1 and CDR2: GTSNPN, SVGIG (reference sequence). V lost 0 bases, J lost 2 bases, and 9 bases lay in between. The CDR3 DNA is TGTGCCTGGAGTGTAAACAGGCCCACAGATACGCAGTATTTT. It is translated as CAWSVNRPTDTQYF. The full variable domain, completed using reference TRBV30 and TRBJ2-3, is SQTIHQWPATLVQPVGSPLSLECTVEGTSNPNLYWYRQAAGRGLQLLFYSVGIGQISSEVPQNLSASRPQDRQFILSSKKLLLSDSGFYLCAWSVNRPTDTQYFGPGTRLTVL.

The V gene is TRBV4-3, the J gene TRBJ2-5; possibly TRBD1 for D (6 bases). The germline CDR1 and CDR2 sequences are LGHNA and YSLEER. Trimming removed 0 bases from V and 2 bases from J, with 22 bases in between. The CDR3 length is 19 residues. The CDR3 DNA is TGCGCCAGCAGCCAAGATCCACCGTTGGGGGCGGGCTTTCAAGAGACCCAGTACTTC. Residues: CASSQDPPLGAGFQETQYF.

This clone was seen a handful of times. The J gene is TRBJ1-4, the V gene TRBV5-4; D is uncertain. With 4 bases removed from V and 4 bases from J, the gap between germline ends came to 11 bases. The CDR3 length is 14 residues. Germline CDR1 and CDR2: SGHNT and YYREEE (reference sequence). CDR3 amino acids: CASSDLRGNEKLFF. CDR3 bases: TGTGCCAGCAGCGACCTCCGGGGTAATGAAAAACTGTTTTTT.

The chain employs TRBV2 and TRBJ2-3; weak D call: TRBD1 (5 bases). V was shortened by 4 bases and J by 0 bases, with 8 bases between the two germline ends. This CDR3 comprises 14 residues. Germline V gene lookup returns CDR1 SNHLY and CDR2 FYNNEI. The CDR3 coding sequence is TGTGCCAGCAGTGGACAGCCTAGCACAGATACGCAGTATTTT. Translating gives CASSGQPSTDTQYF.

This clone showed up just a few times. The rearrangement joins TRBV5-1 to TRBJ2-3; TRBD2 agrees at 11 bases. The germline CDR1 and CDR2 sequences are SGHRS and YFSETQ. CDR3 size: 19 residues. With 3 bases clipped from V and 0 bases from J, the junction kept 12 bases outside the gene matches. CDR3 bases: TGCGCCAGCAGCTCTACCGGGACTAGCGGATCCTCTAGCACAGATACGCAGTATTTT. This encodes CASSSTGTSGSSSTDTQYF. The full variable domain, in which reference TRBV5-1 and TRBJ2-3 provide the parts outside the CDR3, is KAGVTQTPRYLIKTRGQQVTLSCSPISGHRSVSWYQQTPGQGLQFLFEYFSETQRNKGNFPGRFSGRQFSNSRSEMNVSTLELGDSALYLCASSSTGTSGSSSTDTQYFGPGTRLTVL.

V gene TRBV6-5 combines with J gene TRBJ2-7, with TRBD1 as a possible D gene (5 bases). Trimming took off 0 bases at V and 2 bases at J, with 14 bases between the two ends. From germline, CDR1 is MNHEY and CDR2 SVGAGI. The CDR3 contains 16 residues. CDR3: CASSYSSQVRTYEQYF. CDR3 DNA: TGTGCCAGCAGTTACTCGTCACAGGTTAGGACCTACGAGCAGTACTTC.

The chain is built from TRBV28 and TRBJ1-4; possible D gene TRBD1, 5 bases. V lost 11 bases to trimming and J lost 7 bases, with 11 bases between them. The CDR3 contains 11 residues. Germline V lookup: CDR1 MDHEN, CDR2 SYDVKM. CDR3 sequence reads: CACKQGEKLFF. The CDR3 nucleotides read TGTGCCTGCAAGCAGGGTGAAAAACTGTTTTTT.

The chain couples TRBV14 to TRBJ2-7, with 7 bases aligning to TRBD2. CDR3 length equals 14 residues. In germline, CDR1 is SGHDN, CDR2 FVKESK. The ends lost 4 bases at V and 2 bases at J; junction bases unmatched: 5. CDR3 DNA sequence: TGTGCCAGCAGCCCTAGCGGAGCGACCTACGAGCAGTACTTC. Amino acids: CASSPSGATYEQYF. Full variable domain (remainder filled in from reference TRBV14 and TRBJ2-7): EAGVTQFPSHSVIEKGQTVTLRCDPISGHDNLYWYRRVMGKEIKFLLHFVKESKQDESGMPNNRFLAERTGGTYSTLKVQPAELEDSGVYFCASSPSGATYEQYFGPGTRLTVT.

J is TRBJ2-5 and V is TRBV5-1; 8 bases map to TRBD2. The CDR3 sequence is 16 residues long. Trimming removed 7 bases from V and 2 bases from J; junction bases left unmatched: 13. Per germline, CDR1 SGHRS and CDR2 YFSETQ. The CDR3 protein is CASSKTASGSQETQYF. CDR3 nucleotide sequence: TGCGCCAGCTCAAAGACGGCTAGCGGGTCTCAAGAGACCCAGTACTTC.

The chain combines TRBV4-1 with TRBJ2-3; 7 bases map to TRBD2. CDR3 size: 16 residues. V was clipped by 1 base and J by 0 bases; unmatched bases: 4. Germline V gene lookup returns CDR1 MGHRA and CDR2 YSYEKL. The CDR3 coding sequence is TGCGCCAGCAGCCAAGGAAATAGCGGGAGCACAGATACGCAGTATTTT. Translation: CASSQGNSGSTDTQYF.

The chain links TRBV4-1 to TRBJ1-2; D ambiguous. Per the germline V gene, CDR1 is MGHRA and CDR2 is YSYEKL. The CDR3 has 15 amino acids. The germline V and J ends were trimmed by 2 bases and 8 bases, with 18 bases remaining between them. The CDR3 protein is CASSQWVGVSSGYTF. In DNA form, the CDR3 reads TGCGCCAGCAGCCAATGGGTAGGAGTGTCATCGGGCTACACCTTC.

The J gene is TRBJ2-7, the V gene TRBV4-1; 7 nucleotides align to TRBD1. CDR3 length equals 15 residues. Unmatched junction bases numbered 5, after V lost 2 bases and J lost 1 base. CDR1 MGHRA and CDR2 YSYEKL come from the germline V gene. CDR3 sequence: CASSQRQGPSYEQYF. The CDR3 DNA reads TGCGCCAGCAGCCAAAGACAGGGACCATCCTACGAGCAGTACTTC.

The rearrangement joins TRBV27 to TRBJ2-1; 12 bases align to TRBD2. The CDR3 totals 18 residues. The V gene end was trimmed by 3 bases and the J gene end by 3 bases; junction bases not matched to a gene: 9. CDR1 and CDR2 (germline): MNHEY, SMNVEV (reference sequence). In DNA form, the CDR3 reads TGTGCCAGCAGTTTGCGCGTACTAGCGGGAGGTCTCTACAATGAGCAGTTCTTC. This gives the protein CASSLRVLAGGLYNEQFF.

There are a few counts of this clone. CDR3 amino acids: CASRSGGADTQYF. CDR3 in DNA: TGTGCCAGTAGGAGCGGAGGGGCAGATACGCAGTATTTT. The V gene is TRBV19, the J gene TRBJ2-3; maybe TRBD2 (6 bases). This CDR3 is 13 amino acids long. V was clipped by 6 bases and J by 4 bases, with 11 bases between them. Per the germline V gene, CDR1 is LNHDA and CDR2 is SQIVND (reference sequence).

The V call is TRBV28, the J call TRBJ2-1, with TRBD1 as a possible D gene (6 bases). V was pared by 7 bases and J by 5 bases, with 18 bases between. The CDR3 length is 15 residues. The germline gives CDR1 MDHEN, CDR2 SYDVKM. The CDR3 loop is CASNLGTGRHNEQFF. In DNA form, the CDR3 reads TGTGCCAGCAACTTAGGTACAGGGAGACACAATGAGCAGTTCTTC.

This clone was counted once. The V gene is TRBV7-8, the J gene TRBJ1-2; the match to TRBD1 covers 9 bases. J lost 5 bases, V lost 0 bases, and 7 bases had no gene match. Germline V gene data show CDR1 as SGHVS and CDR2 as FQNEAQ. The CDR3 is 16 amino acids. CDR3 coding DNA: TGTGCCAGCAGCTTAGCAGTTCGGACAGGGGAATATGGCTACACCTTC. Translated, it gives CASSLAVRTGEYGYTF.

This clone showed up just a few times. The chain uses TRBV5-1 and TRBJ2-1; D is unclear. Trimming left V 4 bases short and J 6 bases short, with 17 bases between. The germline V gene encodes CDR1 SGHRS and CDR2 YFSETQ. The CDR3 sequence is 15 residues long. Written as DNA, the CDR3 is TGCGCCAGCAGCCCATCATTCCTCGCGCCCAATGAGCAGTTCTTC. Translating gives CASSPSFLAPNEQFF. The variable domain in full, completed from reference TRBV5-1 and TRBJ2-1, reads KAGVTQTPRYLIKTRGQQVTLSCSPISGHRSVSWYQQTPGQGLQFLFEYFSETQRNKGNFPGRFSGRQFSNSRSEMNVSTLELGDSALYLCASSPSFLAPNEQFFGPGTRLTVL.